These T cell receptor beta chains were read from a single sample in a study of siplizumab effects on memory and regulatory T cells. Sequencing was performed with immunoSEQ multiplex PCR; in TCRdb, only in-frame clones are kept and a portion is missing. The sample yields approximately 97,000 clones, around nine tenths seen once. The sequenced sample consisted of CD4+ T cells sorted from blood. The receptor source for this set is a human donor in good health. CDR3s include the opening cysteine and the closing phenylalanine or tryptophan. D genes are given only for firm matches. Clone size is stated in some rows and not others, as once, few, many or a class when expanded.

v_call	d_call	j_call	clone_size	cdr3_aa	cdr3_nt
TRBV18	NA	TRBJ1-2	NA	CASSPPGYESYGYTF	TGTGCCAGCTCACCACCAGGGTACGAGAGCTATGGCTACACCTTC
TRBV5-6	TRBD2	TRBJ2-1	NA	CASSLRTSGSDEQFF	TGTGCCAGCAGCTTGAGGACTAGCGGGAGCGATGAGCAGTTCTTC
TRBV11-3	TRBD2	TRBJ2-1	NA	CASSLGGLAGVGEQFF	TGTGCCAGCAGCTTAGGAGGGCTAGCGGGAGTCGGTGAGCAGTTCTTC
TRBV7-3	TRBD1	TRBJ1-2	NA	CASSPTGGGYTF	TGTGCCAGCAGCCCGACAGGGGGGGGCTACACCTTC
TRBV11-1	TRBD1	TRBJ2-1	NA	CASSPLTGVKGEQFF	TGTGCCAGCAGCCCCCTAACAGGGGTGAAAGGTGAGCAGTTCTTC
TRBV6-4	TRBD1	TRBJ1-2	NA	CASSPQGDYGYTF	TGTGCCAGCAGTCCCCAGGGGGACTATGGCTACACCTTC
TRBV10-1	TRBD2	TRBJ2-1	NA	CASSPGTSGRYNEQFF	TGCGCCAGCAGTCCCGGGACTAGCGGGAGATACAATGAGCAGTTCTTC
TRBV5-4	NA	TRBJ1-6	once	CASSLSGYSNSPLHF	TGTGCCAGCAGCTTGTCTGGGTATAGTAATTCACCCCTCCACTTT
TRBV27	TRBD1	TRBJ1-1	many	CASSWDRNRNTEAFF	TGTGCCAGCAGTTGGGACAGAAACCGAAACACTGAAGCTTTCTTT
TRBV6-5	TRBD2	TRBJ2-2	NA	CASREGAGELFF	TGTGCCAGCCGGGAGGGGGCCGGGGAGCTGTTTTTT
TRBV19	TRBD2	TRBJ2-3	NA	CASSSGLGNSDTQYF	TGTGCCAGTAGTTCGGGACTAGGGAATTCGGATACGCAGTATTTT
TRBV25-1	NA	TRBJ1-2	NA	CASKSTATNYGYTF	TGTGCCAGCAAATCGACAGCGACTAACTATGGCTACACCTTC
TRBV10-2	NA	TRBJ1-3	NA	CASSERSSSGNTIYF	TGCGCCAGCAGCGAGAGAAGCAGTTCGGGAAACACCATATATTTT
TRBV6-5	NA	TRBJ1-6	once	CASRGGPGRSPLHF	TGTGCCAGCAGGGGGGGACCGGGACGATCACCCCTCCACTTT
TRBV29-1	TRBD1	TRBJ1-2	once	CSAWGAGTGDYGYTF	TGCAGCGCCTGGGGGGCCGGGACAGGGGATTATGGCTACACCTTC
TRBV5-1	TRBD2	TRBJ2-7	NA	CASSLWTSSDSYEQYF	TGCGCCAGCAGCTTATGGACTAGCTCCGACTCCTACGAGCAGTACTTC
TRBV9	TRBD2	TRBJ2-1	NA	CASSVNRGSSYNEQFF	TGTGCCAGCAGCGTAAACCGCGGGAGCTCCTACAATGAGCAGTTCTTC
TRBV19	TRBD2	TRBJ2-7	NA	CASSIRAGVGEQYF	TGTGCCAGTAGTATACGGGCGGGAGTAGGCGAGCAGTACTTC
TRBV25-1	NA	TRBJ2-1	NA	CASTPDRTINEQFF	TGTGCCAGCACCCCCGACAGGACCATCAATGAGCAGTTCTTC
TRBV7-2	NA	TRBJ1-2	NA	CASSLAGSVDYGYTF	TGTGCCAGCAGCTTAGCAGGGTCCGTGGACTATGGCTACACCTTC
TRBV6-1	NA	TRBJ2-3	NA	CASAPLQGLKDTQYF	TGTGCCAGCGCTCCTTTACAGGGTCTGAAAGATACGCAGTATTTT
TRBV6-5	TRBD1	TRBJ1-2	NA	CASRPWTGGDYTF	TGTGCCAGCAGACCCTGGACAGGTGGGGACTACACCTTC
TRBV4-1	TRBD1	TRBJ1-3	NA	CASSQVDRAGNTIYF	TGCGCCAGCAGCCAGGTCGACAGGGCAGGAAACACCATATATTTT
TRBV25-1	TRBD2	TRBJ2-1	NA	CASSETSGTYNEQFF	TGTGCCAGCAGCGAGACTAGCGGGACCTACAATGAGCAGTTCTTC
TRBV7-8	NA	TRBJ1-1	NA	CASSLGRGRQNTEAFF	TGTGCCAGCAGCTTAGGTCGGGGCAGACAGAACACTGAAGCTTTCTTT
TRBV11-2	NA	TRBJ1-1	few	CASSQRFGAFF	TGTGCCAGCAGCCAGAGGTTCGGGGCTTTCTTT
TRBV27	TRBD2	TRBJ2-2	NA	CASSFSSGTGGELFF	TGTGCCAGCAGTTTTTCTAGCGGGACGGGCGGGGAGCTGTTTTTT
TRBV15	NA	TRBJ2-1	NA	CATSPGQGLHNEQFF	TGTGCCACCAGCCCCGGACAGGGACTACACAATGAGCAGTTCTTC
TRBV6-6	TRBD1	TRBJ2-7	NA	CASSLGQGTYEQYF	TGTGCCAGCAGTCTCGGACAGGGGACCTACGAGCAGTACTTC
TRBV27	NA	TRBJ1-1	once	CASRKTDNTEAFF	TGTGCTAGCAGAAAGACAGACAACACTGAAGCTTTCTTT
TRBV10-1	NA	TRBJ1-1	once	CASSDAQALGPNTEAFF	TGCGCCAGCAGTGACGCACAGGCGCTGGGGCCTAACACTGAAGCTTTCTTT
TRBV30	NA	TRBJ2-5	NA	CAWSVPGQQETQYF	TGTGCCTGGAGTGTACCAGGACAACAAGAGACCCAGTACTTC
TRBV4-1	NA	TRBJ2-5	NA	CASSQDRTSQETQYF	TGCGCCAGCAGCCAAGATCGAACTAGCCAAGAGACCCAGTACTTC
TRBV28	TRBD1	TRBJ1-5	once	CASSLMTGRNQPQHF	TGTGCCAGCAGTTTAATGACAGGGCGCAATCAGCCCCAGCATTTT
TRBV14	NA	TRBJ1-1	NA	CASSLIAETEAFF	TGTGCCAGCAGCCTAATCGCAGAGACTGAAGCTTTCTTT
TRBV29-1	NA	TRBJ1-1	NA	CSVAAVSEAFF	TGCAGCGTTGCGGCCGTATCTGAAGCTTTCTTT
TRBV7-8	NA	TRBJ1-1	NA	CASSLKGEAFF	TGTGCCAGCAGCTTAAAAGGTGAAGCTTTCTTT
TRBV6-6	NA	TRBJ1-5	NA	CASRGQFNQPQHF	TGTGCCAGCCGCGGGCAGTTCAATCAGCCCCAGCATTTT